The source of this T cell receptor beta chain is a study of early T cells in non-severe SARS-CoV-2 infection. About the study: Unsorted whole blood bulk RNA was sequenced, with unpaired chains.

CDR1 and CDR2 from the germline V gene are SEHNR and FQNEAQ (reference sequence). Trimming took 1 base from V and 0 from J, leaving 4 bases between them. The CDR3 is made up of 13 amino acids. Each CDR3 protein is one row after TCRdb ran MiXCR on the 5' RACE reads. The table has under 30,000 distinct CDR3 sequences, 4.5% seen once. The specimen sequenced was whole blood. The chain employs TRBV7-9 and TRBJ2-7; unclear D gene. The origin of this receptor is an adult who was a healthcare worker with PCR-confirmed SARS-CoV-2 infection or an uninfected control (not recorded which). This chain's CDR3 is CASSLDVSYEQYF. CDR3 coding DNA: TGTGCCAGCAGCTTAGATGTCTCCTACGAGCAGTACTTC.